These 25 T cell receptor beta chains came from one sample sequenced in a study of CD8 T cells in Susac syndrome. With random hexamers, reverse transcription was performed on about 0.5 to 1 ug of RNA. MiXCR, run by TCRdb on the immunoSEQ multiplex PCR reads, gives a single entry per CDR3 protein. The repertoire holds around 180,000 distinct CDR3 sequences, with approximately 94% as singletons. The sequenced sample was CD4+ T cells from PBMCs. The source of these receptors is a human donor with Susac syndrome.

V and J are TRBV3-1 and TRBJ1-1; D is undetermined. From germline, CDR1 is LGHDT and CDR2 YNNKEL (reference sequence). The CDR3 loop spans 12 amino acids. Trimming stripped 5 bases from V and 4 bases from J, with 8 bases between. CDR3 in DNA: TGTGCCAGCAGCACCTGGGGCACTGAAGCTTTCTTT. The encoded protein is CASSTWGTEAFF.

CDR3 amino acids: CASSQDLASGDFYEQYF. The CDR3 nucleotides read TGTGCCAGCAGCCAAGATTTGGCTAGCGGGGATTTCTACGAGCAGTACTTC. This chain uses TRBV4-2 with TRBJ2-7; 9 bases agree with TRBD2. This CDR3 comprises 17 residues. Germline-derived CDR1 and CDR2 are LGHNA and YNFKEQ. The trim removed 0 bases at V and 3 bases at J, leaving 9 bases unmatched.

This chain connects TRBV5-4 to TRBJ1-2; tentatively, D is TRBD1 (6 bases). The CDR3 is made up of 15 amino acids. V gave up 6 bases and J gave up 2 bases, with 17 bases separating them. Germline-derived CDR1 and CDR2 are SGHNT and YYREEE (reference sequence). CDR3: CASTAGGSRNYGYTF. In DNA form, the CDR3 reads TGTGCCAGCACGGCTGGGGGCAGCCGGAACTATGGCTACACCTTC. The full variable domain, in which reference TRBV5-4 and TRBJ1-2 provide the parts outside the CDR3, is ETGVTQSPTHLIKTRGQQVTLRCSSQSGHNTVSWYQQALGQGPQFIFQYYREEENGRGNFPPRFSGLQFPNYSSELNVNALELDDSALYLCASTAGGSRNYGYTFGSGTRLTVV.

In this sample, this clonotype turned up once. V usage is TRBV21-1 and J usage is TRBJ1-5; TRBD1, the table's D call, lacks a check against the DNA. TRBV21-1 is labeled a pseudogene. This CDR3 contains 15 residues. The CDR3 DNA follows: TGTGCCAGCAGCAACACAGGGGGCGGGGATCAGCCCCAGCATTTT. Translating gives CASSNTGGGDQPQHF.

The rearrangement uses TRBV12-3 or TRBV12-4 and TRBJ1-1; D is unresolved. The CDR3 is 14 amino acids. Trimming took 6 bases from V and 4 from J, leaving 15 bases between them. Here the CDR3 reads CASRERGLSTEAFF. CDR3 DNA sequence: TGTGCCAGCAGAGAGAGAGGCCTGAGCACTGAAGCTTTCTTT.

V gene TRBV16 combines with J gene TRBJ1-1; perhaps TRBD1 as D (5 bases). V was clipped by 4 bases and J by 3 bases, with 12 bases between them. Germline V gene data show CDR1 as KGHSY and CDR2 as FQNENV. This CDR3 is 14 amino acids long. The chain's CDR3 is CASSPAQGDTEAFF. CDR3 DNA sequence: TGTGCCAGCAGCCCTGCTCAGGGTGACACTGAAGCTTTCTTT. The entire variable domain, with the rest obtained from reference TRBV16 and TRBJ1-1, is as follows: GEEVAQTPKHLVRGEGQKAKLYCAPIKGHSYVFWYQQVLKNEFKFLISFQNENVFDETGMPKERFSAKCLPNSPCSLEIQATKLEDSAVYFCASSPAQGDTEAFFGQGTRLTVV.

DNA of the CDR3: TGTGCCATCAGTGAGGGGAACACAGATACGCAGTATTTT. Its translation is CAISEGNTDTQYF. The chain has TRBV10-3 and TRBJ2-3; D gene uncertain. Between the trimmed V and J ends, which lost 2 bases and 2 bases, there was a span of 5 bases. Germline V gene lookup returns CDR1 ENHRY and CDR2 SYGVKD. The CDR3 has 13 amino acids.

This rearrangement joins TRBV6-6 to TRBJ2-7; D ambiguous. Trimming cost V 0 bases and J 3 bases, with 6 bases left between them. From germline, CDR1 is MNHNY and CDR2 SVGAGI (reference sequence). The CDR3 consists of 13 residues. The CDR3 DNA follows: TGTGCCAGCAGTTACTCCAGAGGCTACGAGCAGTACTTC. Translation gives CASSYSRGYEQYF.

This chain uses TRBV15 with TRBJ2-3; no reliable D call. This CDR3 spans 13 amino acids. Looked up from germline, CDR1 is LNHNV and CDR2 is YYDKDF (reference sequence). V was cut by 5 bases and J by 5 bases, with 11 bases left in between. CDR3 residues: CATSARPGDTQYF. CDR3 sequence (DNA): TGTGCCACCAGCGCCCGTCCAGGAGATACGCAGTATTTT.

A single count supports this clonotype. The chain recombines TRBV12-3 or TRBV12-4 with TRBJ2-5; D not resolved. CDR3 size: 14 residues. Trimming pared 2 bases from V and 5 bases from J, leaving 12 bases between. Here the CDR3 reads CASSLIGVRETQYF. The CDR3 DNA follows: TGTGCCAGCAGTTTAATAGGTGTCCGGGAGACCCAGTACTTC.

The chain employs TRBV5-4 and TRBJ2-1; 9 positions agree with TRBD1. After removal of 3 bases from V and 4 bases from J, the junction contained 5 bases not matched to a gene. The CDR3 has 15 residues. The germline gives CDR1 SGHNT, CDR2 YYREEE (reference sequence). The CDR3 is CASSSGTGRYNEQFF. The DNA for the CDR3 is TGTGCCAGCAGCTCAGGGACAGGGAGGTACAATGAGCAGTTCTTC.

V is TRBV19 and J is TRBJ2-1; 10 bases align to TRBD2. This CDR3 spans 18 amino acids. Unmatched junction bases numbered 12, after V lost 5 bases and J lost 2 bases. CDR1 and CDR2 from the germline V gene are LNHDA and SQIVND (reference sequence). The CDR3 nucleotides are TGTGCCAGTAGTCTCCTCGTCGGTAGCGGGGGGCCCTACAATGAGCAGTTCTTC. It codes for CASSLLVGSGGPYNEQFF.

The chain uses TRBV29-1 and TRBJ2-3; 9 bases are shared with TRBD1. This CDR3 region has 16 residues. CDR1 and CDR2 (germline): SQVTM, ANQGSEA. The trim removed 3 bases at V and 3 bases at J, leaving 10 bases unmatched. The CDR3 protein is CSVDSGQGSMTDTQYF. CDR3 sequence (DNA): TGCAGCGTTGACTCCGGACAGGGGTCGATGACAGATACGCAGTATTTT.

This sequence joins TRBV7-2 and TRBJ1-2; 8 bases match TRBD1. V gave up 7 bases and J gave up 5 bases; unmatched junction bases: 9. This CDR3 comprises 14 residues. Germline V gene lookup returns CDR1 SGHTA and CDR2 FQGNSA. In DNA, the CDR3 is TGTGCCAGCACCGTAAACAGGGGGGATTATGGCTACACCTTC. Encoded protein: CASTVNRGDYGYTF.

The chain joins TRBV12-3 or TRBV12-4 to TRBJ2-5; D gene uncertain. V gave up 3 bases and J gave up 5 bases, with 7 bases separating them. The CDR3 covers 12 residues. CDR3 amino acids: CASSFAGETQYF. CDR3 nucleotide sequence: TGTGCCAGCAGTTTCGCCGGGGAGACCCAGTACTTC.

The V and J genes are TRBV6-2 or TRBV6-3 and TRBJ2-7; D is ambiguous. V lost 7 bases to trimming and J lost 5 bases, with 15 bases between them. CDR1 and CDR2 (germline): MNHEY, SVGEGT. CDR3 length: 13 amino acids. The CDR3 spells CASNDHLGDEQYF. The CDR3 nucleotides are TGTGCCAGCAACGACCACCTCGGCGACGAGCAGTACTTC.

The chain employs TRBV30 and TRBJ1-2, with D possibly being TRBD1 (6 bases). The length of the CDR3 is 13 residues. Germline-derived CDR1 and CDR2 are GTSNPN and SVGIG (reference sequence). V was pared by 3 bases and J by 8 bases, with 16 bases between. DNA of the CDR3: TGTGCCTGGAGCCGCGACAGGCCTCAGGGCTACACCTTC. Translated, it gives CAWSRDRPQGYTF.

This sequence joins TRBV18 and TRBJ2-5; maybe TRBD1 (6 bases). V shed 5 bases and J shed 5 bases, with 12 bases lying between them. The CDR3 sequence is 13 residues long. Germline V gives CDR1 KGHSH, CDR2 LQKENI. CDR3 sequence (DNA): TGTGCCAGCTCAGCGGACAGTTCTGAGACCCAGTACTTC. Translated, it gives CASSADSSETQYF.

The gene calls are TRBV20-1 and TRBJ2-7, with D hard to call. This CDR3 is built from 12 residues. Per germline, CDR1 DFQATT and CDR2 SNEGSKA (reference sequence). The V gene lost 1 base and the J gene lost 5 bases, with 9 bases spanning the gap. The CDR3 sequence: CSARVFWNEQYF. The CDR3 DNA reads TGCAGTGCTAGAGTTTTCTGGAACGAGCAGTACTTC.

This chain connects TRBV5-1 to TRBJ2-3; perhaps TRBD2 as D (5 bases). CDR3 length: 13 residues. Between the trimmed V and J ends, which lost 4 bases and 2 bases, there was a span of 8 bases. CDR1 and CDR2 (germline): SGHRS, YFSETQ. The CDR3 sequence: CASSARDTDTQYF. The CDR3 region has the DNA TGCGCCAGCAGCGCCCGGGACACAGATACGCAGTATTTT.

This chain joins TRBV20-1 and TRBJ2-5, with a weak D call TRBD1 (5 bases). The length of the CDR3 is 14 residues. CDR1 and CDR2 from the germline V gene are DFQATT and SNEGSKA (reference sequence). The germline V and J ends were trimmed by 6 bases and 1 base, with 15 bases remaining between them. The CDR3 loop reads CSAQIRAIQETQYF. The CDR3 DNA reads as TGCAGTGCACAGATCAGGGCCATCCAAGAGACCCAGTACTTC.

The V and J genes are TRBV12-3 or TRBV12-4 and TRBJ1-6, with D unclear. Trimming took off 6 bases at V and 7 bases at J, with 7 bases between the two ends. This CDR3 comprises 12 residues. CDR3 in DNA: TGTGCCAGCAGGGCTGGGAATTCACCCCTCCACTTT. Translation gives CASRAGNSPLHF.

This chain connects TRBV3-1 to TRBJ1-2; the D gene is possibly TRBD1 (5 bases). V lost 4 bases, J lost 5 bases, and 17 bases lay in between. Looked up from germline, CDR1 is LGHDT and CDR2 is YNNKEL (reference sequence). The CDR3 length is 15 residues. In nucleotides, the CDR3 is TGTGCCAGCAGCCTAGGGCCTCAGGGTCCGTATGGCTACACCTTC. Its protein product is CASSLGPQGPYGYTF. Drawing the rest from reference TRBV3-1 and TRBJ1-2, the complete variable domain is DTAVSQTPKYLVTQMGNDKSIKCEQNLGHDTMYWYKQDSKKFLKIMFSYNNKELIINETVPNRFSPKSPDKAHLNLHINSLELGDSAVYFCASSLGPQGPYGYTFGSGTRLTVV.

The CDR3 protein is CASSPLGTGEKNEQFF. The CDR3 bases are TGTGCCAGCAGCCCCCTCGGGACAGGGGAAAAGAATGAGCAGTTCTTC. The V and J genes are TRBV4-2 and TRBJ2-1; 10 bases map to TRBD1. The CDR3 contains 16 residues. Germline CDR1 is LGHNA and CDR2 is YNFKEQ. Trimming cost V 4 bases and J 7 bases; bases outside gene matches: 10.

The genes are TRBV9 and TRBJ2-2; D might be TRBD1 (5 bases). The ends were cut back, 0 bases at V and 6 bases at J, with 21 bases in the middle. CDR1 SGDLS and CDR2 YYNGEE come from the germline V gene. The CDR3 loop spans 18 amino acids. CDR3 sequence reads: CASSVGPPVGLGPGELFF. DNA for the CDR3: TGTGCCAGCAGCGTAGGCCCCCCCGTGGGCCTGGGGCCCGGGGAGCTGTTTTTT.